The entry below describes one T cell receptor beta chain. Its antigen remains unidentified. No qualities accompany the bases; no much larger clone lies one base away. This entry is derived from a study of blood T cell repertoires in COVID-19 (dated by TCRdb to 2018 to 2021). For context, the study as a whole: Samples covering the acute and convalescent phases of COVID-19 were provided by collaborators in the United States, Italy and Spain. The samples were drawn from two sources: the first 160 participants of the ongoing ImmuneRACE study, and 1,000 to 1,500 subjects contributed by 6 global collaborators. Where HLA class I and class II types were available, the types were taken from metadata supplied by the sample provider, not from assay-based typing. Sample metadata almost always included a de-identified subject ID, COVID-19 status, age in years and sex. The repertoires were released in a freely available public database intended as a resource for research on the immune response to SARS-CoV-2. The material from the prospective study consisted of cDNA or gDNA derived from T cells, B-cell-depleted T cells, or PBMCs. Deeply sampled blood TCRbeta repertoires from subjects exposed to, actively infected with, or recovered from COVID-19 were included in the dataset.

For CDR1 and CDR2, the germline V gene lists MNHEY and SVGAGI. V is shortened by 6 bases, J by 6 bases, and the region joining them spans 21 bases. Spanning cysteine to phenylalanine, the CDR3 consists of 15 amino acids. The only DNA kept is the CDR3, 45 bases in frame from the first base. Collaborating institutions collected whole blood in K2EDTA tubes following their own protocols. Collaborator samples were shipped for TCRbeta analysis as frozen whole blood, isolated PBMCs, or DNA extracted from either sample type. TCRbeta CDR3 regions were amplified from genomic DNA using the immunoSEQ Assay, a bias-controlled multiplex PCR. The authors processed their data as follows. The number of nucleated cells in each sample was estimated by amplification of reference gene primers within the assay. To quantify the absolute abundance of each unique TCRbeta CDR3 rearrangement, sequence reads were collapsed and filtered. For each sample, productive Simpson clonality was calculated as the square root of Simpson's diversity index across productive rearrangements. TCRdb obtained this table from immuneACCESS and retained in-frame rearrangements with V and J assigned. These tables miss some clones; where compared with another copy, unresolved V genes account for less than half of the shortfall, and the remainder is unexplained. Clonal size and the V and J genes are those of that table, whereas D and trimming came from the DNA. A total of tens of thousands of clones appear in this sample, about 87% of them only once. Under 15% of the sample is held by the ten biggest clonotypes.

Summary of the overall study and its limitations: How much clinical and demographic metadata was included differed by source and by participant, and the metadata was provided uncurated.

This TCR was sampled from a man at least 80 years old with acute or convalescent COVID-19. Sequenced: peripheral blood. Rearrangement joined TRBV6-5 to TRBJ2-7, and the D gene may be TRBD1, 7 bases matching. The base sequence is TGTGCCAGCAGGGACAGCGGGCAGGGGGTGGGCGAGCAGTACTTC. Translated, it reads CASRDSGQGVGEQYF.